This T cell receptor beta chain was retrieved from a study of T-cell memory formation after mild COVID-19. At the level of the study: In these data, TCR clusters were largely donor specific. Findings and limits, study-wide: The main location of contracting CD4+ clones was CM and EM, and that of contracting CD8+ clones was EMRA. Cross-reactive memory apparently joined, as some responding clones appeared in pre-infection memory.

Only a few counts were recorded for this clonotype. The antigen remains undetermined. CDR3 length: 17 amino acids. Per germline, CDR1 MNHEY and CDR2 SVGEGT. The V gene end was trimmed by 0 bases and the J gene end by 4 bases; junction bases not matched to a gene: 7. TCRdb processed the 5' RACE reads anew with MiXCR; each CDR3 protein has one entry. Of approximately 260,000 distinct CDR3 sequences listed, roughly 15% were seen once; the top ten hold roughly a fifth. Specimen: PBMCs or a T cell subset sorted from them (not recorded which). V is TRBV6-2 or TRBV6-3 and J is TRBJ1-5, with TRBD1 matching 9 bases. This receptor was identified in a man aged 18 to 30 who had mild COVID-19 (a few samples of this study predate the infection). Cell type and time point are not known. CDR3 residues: CASSYSPGQGSNQPQHF. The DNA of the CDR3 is TGTGCCAGCAGTTACTCTCCGGGACAGGGATCAAATCAGCCCCAGCATTTT.